The 10 T cell receptor beta chains in this list originate from one sample, sequenced in a study of T cells in women clearing cervical HPV infection. The protocol was immunoSEQ multiplex PCR, while the TCRdb copy is restricted to in-frame clones and leaves out a portion. This sample lists 30,000 to 35,000 clones; its ten largest clones have 1.6%. The sample taken for sequencing was blood buffy coat. The receptors derive from a woman aged 18 to 75 with a cervical HPV16 infection that either progressed to CIN3+ or cleared (not recorded which).

With regard to this clone: The read stops 3 residues short of the end of the CDR3; the missing end is completed from the germline J gene. The chain couples TRBV19 to TRBJ2-7; 13 nucleotides line up with TRBD2. J gave up 3 bases and V 3 bases, and 8 bases lay outside the gene matches. Germline loops: CDR1 LNHDA, CDR2 SQIVND (reference sequence). The CDR3 sequence is 17 residues long. This chain's CDR3 is CASSICRTSGSCYEQYF. Partial CDR3 DNA: TGTGCCAGTAGTATCTGTAGGACTAGCGGGAGTTGCTACGAG.

With respect to this clone: The read comes to an end 3 residues before the CDR3 does, leaving the germline J gene to fill in the end. J is TRBJ2-2 and V is TRBV2; the D is unclear. CDR3 length: 11 amino acids. CDR1 is SNHLY and CDR2 is FYNNEI in the germline V gene. The CDR3 is CASSAHEKLFF. The DNA read from the CDR3 is TGTGCCAGCAGTGCACATGAAAAG.

As to this clone: Read data end 3 residues before the CDR3 end; the end is taken from the germline J gene. The rearrangement joins TRBV5-1 to TRBJ2-5, with a possible D match to TRBD1 (6 bases). CDR3 length equals 15 residues. Germline values: CDR1 SGHRS, CDR2 YFSETQ. V was trimmed by 1 base and J by 5 bases, leaving 15 bases between them. Incomplete CDR3 DNA: TGCGCCAGCAGCTTGTTGGGCGAGGGGGTGGAGACC. Protein sequence: CASSLLGEGVET. The entire CDR3 reads CASSLLGEGVETQYF. Using reference TRBV5-1 and TRBJ2-5 for the parts outside the CDR3, the full variable domain is KAGVTQTPRYLIKTRGQQVTLSCSPISGHRSVSWYQQTPGQGLQFLFEYFSETQRNKGNFPGRFSGRQFSNSRSEMNVSTLELGDSALYLCASSLLGEGVETQYFGPGTRLLVL.

Details on this clone: The CDR3 end is not reached by the read, which stops 3 residues before it; the germline J gene fills it in. This sequence joins TRBV6-9 and TRBJ2-7; TRBD2 matches at 7 bases. The germline V gene has CDR1 MNHGY and CDR2 SVAAGI. The CDR3 contains 15 residues. Trimming cost V 7 bases and J 4 bases; bases outside gene matches: 13. CDR3 DNA, as far as it was read: TGTGCCAGCATTAAGATGACGACTAGCAGATACGAG. It specifies CASIKMTTSRYE. In full, the CDR3 is CASIKMTTSRYEQYF.

Comments on this clone: The read comes to an end 3 residues before the CDR3 does, leaving the germline J gene to fill in the end. The chain has TRBV12-3 or TRBV12-4 and TRBJ2-1, with D possibly TRBD1 on 7 matching bases. This CDR3 spans 15 amino acids. Trimming took off 8 bases at V and 7 bases at J, with 21 bases between the two ends. The CDR3 is CASSRRGRGVNEQFF. The covered CDR3 bases are TGTGCCAGCTCCCGTAGGGGGCGGGGCGTGAATGAG.

A word on this clone: At one boundary the junction diverges from the germline segment, which might be a read error. The read ends 3 residues shy of where the CDR3 ends; the end is completed using the germline J gene. The identical CDR3 is also encoded by other nucleotide sequences in the sample. This chain uses TRBV18 with TRBJ1-3; D perhaps matches TRBD1 (6 bases). Per the germline V gene, CDR1 is KGHSH and CDR2 is LQKENI. This CDR3 is built from 16 residues. CDR3 DNA, as far as it was read: TGTGCCAGCTCACCCGGGGGGCCCAGCTCTGGAAACACA. Translating it yields CASSPGGPSSGNT. The entire CDR3 is CASSPGGPSSGNTIYF.

On this clone itself: Read coverage stops 3 residues before the CDR3 terminus; the germline J gene supplies the remainder. This chain links TRBV2 with TRBJ2-3, with D possibly matching TRBD1 (6 bases). Germline values: CDR1 SNHLY, CDR2 FYNNEI. The length of the CDR3 is 16 residues. Trimming left V 6 bases short and J 2 bases short, with 18 bases between. The CDR3 loop is CASSPHRAGHTDTQYF. The CDR3 DNA, read in part, is TGTGCCAGCAGCCCTCACAGGGCGGGCCACACAGATACG.

Concerning this clone: Read sequence stops 3 residues before the CDR3 end, and the germline J gene provides the missing end. The chain is built from TRBV28 and TRBJ2-3, with 11 bases that match TRBD2. The CDR3 totals 16 residues. The germline V gene encodes CDR1 MDHEN and CDR2 SYDVKM. The V and J ends lost 6 bases and 0 bases, in that order; junction bases with no gene match: 5. The CDR3 sequence: CASSPSGGLSTDTQYF. The sequenced CDR3 bases are TGTGCCAGCAGCCCTAGCGGGGGGCTTAGCACAGATACG. The full variable domain, completed using reference TRBV28 and TRBJ2-3, is DVKVTQSSRYLVKRTGEKVFLECVQDMDHENMFWYRQDPGLGLRLIYFSYDVKMKEKGDIPEGYSVSREKKERFSLILESASTNQTSMYLCASSPSGGLSTDTQYFGPGTRLTVL.

A remark on this clone: The CDR3 end lies 3 residues beyond the end of the read and is filled in from the germline J gene. This chain uses TRBV5-1 with TRBJ2-1; 11 positions match TRBD2. Germline V lookup: CDR1 SGHRS, CDR2 YFSETQ. The ends lost 4 bases at V and 7 bases at J; junction bases unmatched: 16. The length of the CDR3 is 18 residues. The CDR3 bases that were read are TGCGCCAGCAGCACTCGACCTAGCGGGGGGCCCAGGGAGAATGAG. This codes for CASSTRPSGGPRENE. The CDR3 reads in full as CASSTRPSGGPRENEQFF.

For this clone: The CDR3 end falls 3 residues outside the read, so it is completed with the germline J gene. J is TRBJ2-3 and V is TRBV29-1; 8 positions match TRBD2. The CDR3 extends over 13 amino acids. Germline loops: CDR1 SQVTM, CDR2 ANQGSEA. The CDR3 DNA, read in part, is TGCAGCGTTGAGGGGACTAGAAAAGAGACG. It codes for CSVEGTRKET. The full-length CDR3 reads as CSVEGTRKETQYF.